What follows are 25 T cell receptor beta chains derived from one specimen sequenced in a study of human T cells and chemical hapten exposure. It was unfractionated whole blood from which total RNA was extracted. TCRdb called the 5' RACE reads again in MiXCR, with one record for every CDR3 protein. The data show 95,000 to 120,000 distinct CDR3 sequences, 15% to 20% seen once. Every receptor here comes from a human donor in good health.

The CDR3 DNA reads as TGCGCCAGCAGCCTCCCTAGCGGGAGTGAGCAGTTCTTC. Residues: CASSLPSGSEQFF. V is TRBV5-1 and J is TRBJ2-1; 10 bases align to TRBD2. Trimming took 4 bases from V and 9 from J; bases not matched to a gene: 4. This CDR3 contains 13 residues. CDR1 SGHRS and CDR2 YFSETQ come from the germline V gene.

The chain links TRBV5-1 to TRBJ2-3; D is tentatively TRBD1 or TRBD2 (5 bases each). Germline values: CDR1 SGHRS, CDR2 YFSETQ. V dropped 4 bases and J dropped 2 bases, with 20 bases sitting between them. CDR3 size: 17 residues. CDR3 amino acids: CASSIESIGDVTDTQYF. In DNA form, the CDR3 reads TGCGCCAGCAGCATCGAGAGTATCGGGGACGTCACAGATACGCAGTATTTT.

This clonotype showed up just a few times. The chain recombines TRBV29-1 with TRBJ2-1; perhaps TRBD2 as D (6 bases). Looked up from germline, CDR1 is SQVTM and CDR2 is ANQGSEA. V gave up 8 bases and J gave up 6 bases, with 17 bases separating them. The CDR3 is 13 residues long. The CDR3 spells CSWGRTAGNEQFF. In DNA, the CDR3 is TGCAGCTGGGGACGTACAGCGGGCAATGAGCAGTTCTTC.

The genes are TRBV7-9 and TRBJ1-2, with D uncertain. V shed 3 bases and J shed 2 bases, with 16 bases lying between them. Germline CDR1 reads SEHNR; CDR2 reads FQNEAQ (reference sequence). The CDR3 is 16 residues long. CDR3 DNA: TGTGCCAGCAGCTTGATTATAACTGGGCCAAACTATGGCTACACCTTC. As protein: CASSLIITGPNYGYTF.

The V call is TRBV7-9, the J call TRBJ1-4; D might be TRBD1 (6 bases). Trimming took 10 bases from V and 0 from J, leaving 12 bases between them. The CDR3 extends over 14 amino acids. The germline V gene has CDR1 SEHNR and CDR2 FQNEAQ (reference sequence). The CDR3 region has the DNA TGTGCCACCACGGGGACACCAACTAATGAAAAACTGTTTTTT. Its protein is CATTGTPTNEKLFF.

The chain combines TRBV2 with TRBJ2-3; D remains unclear. The V end was cut by 4 bases, the J end by 2 bases, with 13 bases between. Germline CDR1 SNHLY, CDR2 FYNNEI. This CDR3 contains 15 residues. CDR3 protein: CASSVRSSYTDTQYF. For the CDR3, the DNA is TGTGCCAGCAGTGTCCGGTCGTCCTACACAGATACGCAGTATTTT.

The gene calls are TRBV20-1 and TRBJ2-2; the D is unclear. CDR3 length equals 13 residues. Germline CDR1 is DFQATT and CDR2 is SNEGSKA (reference sequence). Deletions cut 3 bases from V and 4 bases from J, with 9 bases between. CDR3 nucleotide sequence: TGCAGTGCTAGGAGTTCGCCCACCGGGGAGCTGTTTTTT. The encoded protein is CSARSSPTGELFF.

A word on this clonotype: A read error may produce the germline difference seen at one junction end. This rearrangement joins TRBV6-6 to TRBJ1-2; D remains unclear. The CDR3 is made up of 12 amino acids. CDR1 and CDR2 from the germline V gene are MNHNY and SVGAGI (reference sequence). CDR3 residues: CASSSTDYGDTF. The DNA of the CDR3 is TGTGCCAGCAGTTCGACGGACTATGGCGACACCTTC.

This clonotype showed up just a few times. The J gene is TRBJ2-6, the V gene TRBV5-5; 9 nucleotides line up with TRBD1. The germline V gene encodes CDR1 SGHKS and CDR2 YYEKEE (reference sequence). The CDR3 has 19 residues. V lost 4 bases, J lost 3 bases, and 14 bases stayed unmatched. The CDR3 spells CASSQATGGQKGGANVLTF. The CDR3 coding sequence is TGTGCCAGCAGCCAGGCGACAGGGGGGCAGAAGGGTGGGGCCAACGTCCTGACTTTC.

This clonotype was counted between two and nine times. The V and J genes are TRBV27 and TRBJ1-2; no clear D. Trimming took off 10 bases at V and 1 base at J, with 13 bases between the two ends. The CDR3 contains 13 residues. Germline V gene data show CDR1 as MNHEY and CDR2 as SMNVEV (reference sequence). In DNA form, the CDR3 reads TGTGCCACCGCCGAGGGAAGTAACTATGGCTACACCTTC. Translating gives CATAEGSNYGYTF.

The chain's CDR3 is CSVFRLAGSSSYNEQFF. For the CDR3, the DNA is TGCAGCGTTTTCAGGCTAGCGGGATCGAGCTCCTACAATGAGCAGTTCTTC. The J gene is TRBJ2-1, the V gene TRBV29-1; 9 nucleotides agree with TRBD2. The CDR3 has 17 amino acids. With V trimmed by 5 bases and J by 0 bases, 11 bases remained unmatched. Per the germline V gene, CDR1 is SQVTM and CDR2 is ANQGSEA.

This clonotype was seen only a few times. V is TRBV5-4 and J is TRBJ2-7; the D is unclear. Looked up from germline, CDR1 is SGHNT and CDR2 is YYREEE (reference sequence). The CDR3 runs to 15 residues. V lost 4 bases and J lost 1, with 15 bases in between. This CDR3 is CASSPVGRLSYEQYF. CDR3 DNA sequence: TGTGCCAGCAGCCCCGTTGGGCGTTTATCCTACGAGCAGTACTTC.

V usage is TRBV5-6 and J usage is TRBJ1-5, with 7 bases that match TRBD1. Germline CDR1 is SGHDT and CDR2 is YYEEEE. The CDR3 covers 17 residues. V trimming: 5 bases; J trimming: 0 bases; junction bases outside the gene matches: 11. The CDR3 DNA sequence: TGTGCCAGCAGAGTAGAACAGGGGATCTATAGCAATCAGCCCCAGCATTTT. Protein product: CASRVEQGIYSNQPQHF.

The V gene is TRBV7-9, the J gene TRBJ1-3, with D possibly being TRBD1 (5 bases). Germline CDR1 SEHNR, CDR2 FQNEAQ (reference sequence). The CDR3 extends over 15 amino acids. The V end lost 5 bases, the J end lost 1 base, and 12 bases lay between the germline ends. The DNA of the CDR3 is TGTGCCAGCAGCCTAGTCCAGGGATCTGGAAACACCATATATTTT. Amino acid sequence: CASSLVQGSGNTIYF.

This sequence joins TRBV28 and TRBJ1-1; 8 nucleotides match TRBD1. Germline loops: CDR1 MDHEN, CDR2 SYDVKM. The ends lost 11 bases at V and 0 bases at J; junction bases unmatched: 8. The CDR3 covers 14 residues. CDR3 loop: CASGTGLMNTEAFF. The CDR3 DNA reads TGTGCCTCCGGGACAGGCTTAATGAACACTGAAGCTTTCTTT.

This clonotype was observed a few times. Here the CDR3 reads CASSSTETQNEKLFF. The CDR3 region has the DNA TGTGCCAGCAGCTCGACAGAGACCCAGAATGAAAAACTGTTTTTT. V gene TRBV7-9 combines with J gene TRBJ1-4, with D tentatively TRBD1 (5 bases). This CDR3 has 15 amino acids. V lost 4 bases, J lost 5 bases, and 14 bases lay in between. CDR1 SEHNR and CDR2 FQNEAQ come from the germline V gene (reference sequence).

The chain carries TRBV6-6 and TRBJ1-4; 7 bases match TRBD1. The J segment lost 6 bases and the V segment lost 3 bases, leaving 7 bases of the junction unmatched. CDR1 and CDR2 from the germline V gene are MNHNY and SVGAGI (reference sequence). There are 15 residues in the CDR3. The CDR3 DNA reads TGTGCCAGCAGTTATGGAGGGGGCGCGGATGAAAAACTGTTTTTT. Its protein product is CASSYGGGADEKLFF.

This sequence joins TRBV19 and TRBJ2-7, with D possibly matching TRBD2 (6 bases). Between the trimmed V and J ends, which lost 5 bases and 0 bases, there was a span of 14 bases. The CDR3 sequence is 15 residues long. Germline assignment: CDR1 LNHDA and CDR2 SQIVND (reference sequence). CDR3 nucleotide sequence: TGTGCCAGTAGTCGGGACCTCGGGAGCTCCTACGAGCAGTACTTC. As protein: CASSRDLGSSYEQYF.

This clonotype was seen a few times. This chain joins TRBV4-2 and TRBJ1-1; a possible D gene is TRBD1 (6 bases). Germline V CDR1 and CDR2: LGHNA, YNFKEQ. V lost 1 base, J lost 4 bases, and 16 bases lay in between. This CDR3 comprises 16 residues. CDR3 amino acids: CASSQGSGAAGTEAFF. The CDR3 coding sequence is TGTGCCAGCAGCCAAGGCTCAGGGGCTGCGGGCACTGAAGCTTTCTTT.

This clonotype was seen a few times. The rearrangement joins TRBV20-1 to TRBJ1-1; D is unresolved. Germline V gene sequence: CDR1 DFQATT, CDR2 SNEGSKA (reference sequence). The CDR3 spans 14 residues. V was pared by 2 bases and J by 3 bases, with 13 bases between. In DNA form, the CDR3 reads TGCAGTGCTAGATTGGCCAGAGGTTACACTGAAGCTTTCTTT. Its protein product is CSARLARGYTEAFF.

The gene calls are TRBV6-6 and TRBJ2-5; no clear D gene. V was trimmed by 6 bases and J by 2 bases, leaving 13 bases between them. The CDR3 loop spans 14 amino acids. Per the germline V gene, CDR1 is MNHNY and CDR2 is SVGAGI (reference sequence). CDR3 DNA sequence: TGTGCCAGCAGGGATCTCGGCCAACAAGAGACCCAGTACTTC. It specifies CASRDLGQQETQYF.

The chain has TRBV7-3 and TRBJ1-1; D call uncertain. Germline CDR1 reads SGHTA; CDR2 reads FQGTGA. Trimming pared 5 bases from V and 5 bases from J, leaving 15 bases between. This CDR3 region has 14 residues. CDR3 residues: CASSALPVGTEAFF. In nucleotides, the CDR3 is TGTGCCAGCAGCGCGTTACCTGTGGGGACTGAAGCTTTCTTT.

The chain couples TRBV10-3 to TRBJ2-1; TRBD2 matches at 12 bases. The CDR3 spans 16 residues. V trimming: 4 bases; J trimming: 7 bases; junction bases outside the gene matches: 8. The germline CDR1 and CDR2 sequences are ENHRY and SYGVKD. CDR3 coding DNA: TGTGCCATCAGTGGGCTAGCGGGAGGGAATAAGAATGAGCAGTTCTTC. As protein: CAISGLAGGNKNEQFF.

This clonotype was detected a few times. This sequence joins TRBV28 and TRBJ1-4, with a possible D match to TRBD1 (5 bases). The CDR3 has 13 amino acids. Trimming took off 6 bases at V and 8 bases at J, with 13 bases between the two ends. The germline V gene encodes CDR1 MDHEN and CDR2 SYDVKM. The CDR3 region has the DNA TGTGCCAGCAGGCCTTCAGGGTACGAAAAACTGTTTTTT. This translates into CASRPSGYEKLFF.

Ten or more counts support this clonotype. The V and J genes are TRBV27 and TRBJ1-5, with D unresolved. V was pared by 7 bases and J by 6 bases, with 19 bases between. The germline V gene encodes CDR1 MNHEY and CDR2 SMNVEV (reference sequence). There are 15 residues in the CDR3. CDR3 loop: CASNSTTATSQPQHF. CDR3 coding DNA: TGTGCCAGCAACTCGACAACCGCTACGAGTCAGCCCCAGCATTTT.